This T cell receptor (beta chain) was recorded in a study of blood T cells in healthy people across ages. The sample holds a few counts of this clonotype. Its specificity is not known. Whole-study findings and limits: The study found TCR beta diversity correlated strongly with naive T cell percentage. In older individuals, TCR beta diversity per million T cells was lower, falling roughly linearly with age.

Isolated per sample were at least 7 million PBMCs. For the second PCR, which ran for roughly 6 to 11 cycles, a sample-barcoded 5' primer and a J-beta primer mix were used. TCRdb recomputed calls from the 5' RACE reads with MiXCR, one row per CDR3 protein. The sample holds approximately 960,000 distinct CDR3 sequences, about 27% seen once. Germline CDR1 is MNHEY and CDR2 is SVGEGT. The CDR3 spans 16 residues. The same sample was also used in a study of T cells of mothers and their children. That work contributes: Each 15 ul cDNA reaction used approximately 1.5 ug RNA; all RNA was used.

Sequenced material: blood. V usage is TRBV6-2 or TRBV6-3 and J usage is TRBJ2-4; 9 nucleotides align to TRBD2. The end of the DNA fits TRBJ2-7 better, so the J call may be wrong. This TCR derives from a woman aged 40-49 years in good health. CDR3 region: CASSCRGLAPTYEQYF. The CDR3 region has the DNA TGTGCCAGCAGTTGCCGGGGACTAGCTCCCACCTACGAGCAGTACTTC.